This TCR beta chain was recovered during a study of blood T cell repertoires in COVID-19. Study in general: Acute and convalescent COVID-19 specimens originated in the United States, Italy and Spain. The analysed material was cDNA or gDNA that came from T cells, B-cell-depleted T cells, or PBMCs.

Per the authors' pipeline: Amplified reference gene primers provided the basis for estimating nucleated cell counts. Only in-frame clones appear in the TCRdb table, and some are missing; sequencing was by immunoSEQ multiplex PCR. That table is the source of V, J and clone size, and D and trimming were worked out from the DNA. This table has around 150,000 clones, roughly 80% appearing once. Unmatched junction bases numbered 6, after V lost 6 bases and J lost 4 bases. This CDR3 has 16 amino acids. Germline CDR1 and CDR2: MNHEY and SMNVEV (reference sequence). This clone turned up a few times. This receptor was taken from a man between 50 and 59 years old with active or convalescent COVID-19. The V and J genes are TRBV27 and TRBJ2-3, with 14 positions matching TRBD2. The specimen was peripheral blood. The DNA of the CDR3 is TGTGCCAGCAGCCGGACTAGCGGGAGGTTCTCAGATACGCAGTATTTT. Its protein is CASSRTSGRFSDTQYF.